This T cell receptor (beta chain) was identified in a study of blood T cell repertoires in COVID-19. Looking at the study overall: Acute and convalescent COVID-19 samples came from the United States, Italy and Spain. Nucleic acid was either cDNA or gDNA, and it came from T cells, B-cell-depleted T cells, or PBMCs.

There are 13 residues in the CDR3. Between the trimmed V and J ends, which lost 2 bases and 1 base, there was a span of 5 bases. Germline V gene sequence: CDR1 SGHTA, CDR2 FQGTGA. TCRdb's copy holds only in-frame clones and misses some; the assay was immunoSEQ multiplex PCR. The table lists fewer than 300,000 clones, 65% to 90% of them singletons, with less than 15% in the top ten. This clone was seen only a few times. This TCR came from a human donor in a cohort sampled during active COVID-19. The rearrangement uses TRBV7-3 and TRBJ1-1, with no clear D. The source material was peripheral blood. The CDR3 here is CASSLYRNTEAFF. The CDR3 coding sequence is TGTGCCAGCAGCTTATATCGGAACACTGAAGCTTTCTTT.